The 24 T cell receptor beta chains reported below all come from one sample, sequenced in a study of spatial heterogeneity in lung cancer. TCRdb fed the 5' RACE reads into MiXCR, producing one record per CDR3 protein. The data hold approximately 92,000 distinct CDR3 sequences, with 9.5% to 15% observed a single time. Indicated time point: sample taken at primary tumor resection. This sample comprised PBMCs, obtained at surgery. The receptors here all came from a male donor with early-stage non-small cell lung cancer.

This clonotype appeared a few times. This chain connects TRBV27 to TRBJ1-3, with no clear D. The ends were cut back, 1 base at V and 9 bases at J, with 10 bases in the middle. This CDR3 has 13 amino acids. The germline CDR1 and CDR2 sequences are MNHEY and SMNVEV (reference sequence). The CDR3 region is CASSLYGSGTIYF. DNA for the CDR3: TGTGCCAGCAGTTTATACGGCTCAGGCACCATATATTTT.

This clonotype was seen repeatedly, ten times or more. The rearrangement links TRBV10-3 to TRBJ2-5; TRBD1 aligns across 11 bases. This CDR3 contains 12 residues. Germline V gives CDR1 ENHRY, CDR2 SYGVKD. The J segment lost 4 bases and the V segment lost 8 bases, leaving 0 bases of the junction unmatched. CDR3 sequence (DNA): TGTGCCATCGGGACAGGGGGAGAGACCCAGTACTTC. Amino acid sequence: CAIGTGGETQYF.

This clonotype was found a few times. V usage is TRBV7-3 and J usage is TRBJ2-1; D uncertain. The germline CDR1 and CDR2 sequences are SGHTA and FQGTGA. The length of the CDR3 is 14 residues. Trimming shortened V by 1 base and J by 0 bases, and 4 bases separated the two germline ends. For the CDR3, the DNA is TGTGCCAGCAGCTTAATTGGCTCCTACAATGAGCAGTTCTTC. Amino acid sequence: CASSLIGSYNEQFF. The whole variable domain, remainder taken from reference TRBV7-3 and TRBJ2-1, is GAGVSQTPSNKVTEKGKYVELRCDPISGHTALYWYRQSLGQGPEFLIYFQGTGAADDSGLPNDRFFAVRPEGSVSTLKIQRTERGDSAVYLCASSLIGSYNEQFFGPGTRLTVL.

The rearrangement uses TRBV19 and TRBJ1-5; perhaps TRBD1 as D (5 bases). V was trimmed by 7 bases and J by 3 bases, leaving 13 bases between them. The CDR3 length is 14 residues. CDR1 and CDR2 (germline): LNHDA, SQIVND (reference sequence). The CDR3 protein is CASNRQRDNQPQHF. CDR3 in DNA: TGTGCCAGTAATCGACAGCGGGACAATCAGCCCCAGCATTTT. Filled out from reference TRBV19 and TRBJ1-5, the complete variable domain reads DGGITQSPKYLFRKEGQNVTLSCEQNLNHDAMYWYRQDPGQGLRLIYYSQIVNDFQKGDIAEGYSVSREKKESFPLTVTSAQKNPTAFYLCASNRQRDNQPQHFGDGTRLSIL.

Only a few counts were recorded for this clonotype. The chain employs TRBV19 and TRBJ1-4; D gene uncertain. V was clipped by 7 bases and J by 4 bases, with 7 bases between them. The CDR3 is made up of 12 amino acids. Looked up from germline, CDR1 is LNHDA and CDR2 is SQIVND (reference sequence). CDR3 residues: CASMDRNEKLFF. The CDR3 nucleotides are TGTGCCAGTATGGACCGTAATGAAAAACTGTTTTTT.

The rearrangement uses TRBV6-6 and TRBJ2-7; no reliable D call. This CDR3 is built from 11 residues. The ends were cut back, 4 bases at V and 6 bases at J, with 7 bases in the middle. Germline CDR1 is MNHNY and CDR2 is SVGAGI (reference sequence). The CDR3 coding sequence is TGTGCCAGCAGTTTTGGCTCCGAGCAGTACTTC. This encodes CASSFGSEQYF.

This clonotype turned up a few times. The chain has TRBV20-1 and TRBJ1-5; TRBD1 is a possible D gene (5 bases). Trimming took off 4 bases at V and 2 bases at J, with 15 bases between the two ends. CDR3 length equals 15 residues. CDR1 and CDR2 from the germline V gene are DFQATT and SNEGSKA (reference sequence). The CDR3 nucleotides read TGCAGTGCTACGGCGGGGGTTCGCCGCAATCAGCCCCAGCATTTT. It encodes CSATAGVRRNQPQHF.

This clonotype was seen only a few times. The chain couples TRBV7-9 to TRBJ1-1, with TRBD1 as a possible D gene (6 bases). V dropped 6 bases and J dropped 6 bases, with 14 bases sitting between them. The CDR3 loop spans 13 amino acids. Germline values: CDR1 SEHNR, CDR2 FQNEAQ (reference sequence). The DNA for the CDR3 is TGTGCCAGCAGATCTACAGGGTACCCTGAAGCTTTCTTT. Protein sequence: CASRSTGYPEAFF.

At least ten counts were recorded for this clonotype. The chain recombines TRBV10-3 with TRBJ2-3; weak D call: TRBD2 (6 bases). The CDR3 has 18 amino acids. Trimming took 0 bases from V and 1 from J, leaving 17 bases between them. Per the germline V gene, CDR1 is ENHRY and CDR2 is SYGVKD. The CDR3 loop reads CAISESMKEGGGTDTQYF. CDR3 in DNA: TGTGCCATCAGTGAGTCGATGAAGGAAGGCGGGGGCACAGATACGCAGTATTTT.

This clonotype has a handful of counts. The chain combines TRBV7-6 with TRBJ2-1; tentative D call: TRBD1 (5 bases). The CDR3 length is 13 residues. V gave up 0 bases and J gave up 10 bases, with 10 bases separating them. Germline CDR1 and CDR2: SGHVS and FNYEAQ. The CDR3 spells CASSLAGAVEQFF. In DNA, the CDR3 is TGTGCCAGCAGCTTAGCTGGGGCCGTAGAGCAGTTCTTC.

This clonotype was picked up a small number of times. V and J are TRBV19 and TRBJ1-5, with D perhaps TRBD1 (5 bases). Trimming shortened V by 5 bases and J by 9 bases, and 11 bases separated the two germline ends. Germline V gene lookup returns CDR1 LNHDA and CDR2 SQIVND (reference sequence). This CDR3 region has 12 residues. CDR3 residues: CASSSRGVPQHF. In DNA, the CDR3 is TGTGCCAGTAGTTCCCGGGGGGTGCCCCAGCATTTT. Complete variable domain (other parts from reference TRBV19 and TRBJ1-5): DGGITQSPKYLFRKEGQNVTLSCEQNLNHDAMYWYRQDPGQGLRLIYYSQIVNDFQKGDIAEGYSVSREKKESFPLTVTSAQKNPTAFYLCASSSRGVPQHFGDGTRLSIL.

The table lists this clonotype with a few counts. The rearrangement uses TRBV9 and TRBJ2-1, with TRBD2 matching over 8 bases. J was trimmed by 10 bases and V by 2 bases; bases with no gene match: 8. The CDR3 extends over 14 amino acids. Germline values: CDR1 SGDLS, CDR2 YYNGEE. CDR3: CASSVLSGVVEQFF. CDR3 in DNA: TGTGCCAGCAGCGTGCTTAGCGGGGTCGTAGAGCAGTTCTTC.

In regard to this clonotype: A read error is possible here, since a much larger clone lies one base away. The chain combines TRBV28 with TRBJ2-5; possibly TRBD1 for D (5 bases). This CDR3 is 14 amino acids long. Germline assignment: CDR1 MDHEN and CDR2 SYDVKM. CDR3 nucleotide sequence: TGTGTCAGCTTCTCTGAACGGACACAAGAGACCCAGTACTTC. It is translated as CVSFSERTQETQYF.

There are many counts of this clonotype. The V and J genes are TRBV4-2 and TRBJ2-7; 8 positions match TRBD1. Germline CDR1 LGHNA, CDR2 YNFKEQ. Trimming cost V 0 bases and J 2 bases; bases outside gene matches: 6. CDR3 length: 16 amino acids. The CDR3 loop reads CASSQDFGQGAYEQYF. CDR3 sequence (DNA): TGTGCCAGCAGCCAAGACTTTGGACAGGGAGCCTACGAGCAGTACTTC.

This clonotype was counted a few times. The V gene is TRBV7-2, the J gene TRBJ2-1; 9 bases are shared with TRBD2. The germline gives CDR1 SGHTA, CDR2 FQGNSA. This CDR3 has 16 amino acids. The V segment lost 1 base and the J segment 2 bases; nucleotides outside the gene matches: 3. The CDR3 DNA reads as TGTGCCAGCAGCTTAGTAGCGGGAGTTACCTACAATGAGCAGTTCTTC. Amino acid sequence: CASSLVAGVTYNEQFF. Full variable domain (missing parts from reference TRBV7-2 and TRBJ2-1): GAGVSQSPSNKVTEKGKDVELRCDPISGHTALYWYRQSLGQGLEFLIYFQGNSAPDKSGLPSDRFSAERTGGSVSTLTIQRTQQEDSAVYLCASSLVAGVTYNEQFFGPGTRLTVL.

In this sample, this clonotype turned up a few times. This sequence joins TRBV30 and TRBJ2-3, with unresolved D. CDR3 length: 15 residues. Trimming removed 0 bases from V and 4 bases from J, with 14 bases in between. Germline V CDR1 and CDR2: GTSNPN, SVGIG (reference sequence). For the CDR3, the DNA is TGTGCCTGGAGTGTAGGGCTTCCCGGGCCAGATACGCAGTATTTT. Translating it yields CAWSVGLPGPDTQYF.

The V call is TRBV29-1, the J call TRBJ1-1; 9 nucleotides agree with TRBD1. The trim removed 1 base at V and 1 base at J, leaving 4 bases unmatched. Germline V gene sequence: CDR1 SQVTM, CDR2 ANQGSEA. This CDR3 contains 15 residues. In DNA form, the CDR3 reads TGCAGCGTTGAAGCGCCGGGACAGGGGAACACTGAAGCTTTCTTT. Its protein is CSVEAPGQGNTEAFF.

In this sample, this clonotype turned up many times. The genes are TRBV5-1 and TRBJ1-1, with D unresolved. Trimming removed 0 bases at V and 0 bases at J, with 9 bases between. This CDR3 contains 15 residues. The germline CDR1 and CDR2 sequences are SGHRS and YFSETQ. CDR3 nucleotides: TGCGCCAGCAGCTTGGTTCCGGGTGTGAACACTGAAGCTTTCTTT. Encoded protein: CASSLVPGVNTEAFF.

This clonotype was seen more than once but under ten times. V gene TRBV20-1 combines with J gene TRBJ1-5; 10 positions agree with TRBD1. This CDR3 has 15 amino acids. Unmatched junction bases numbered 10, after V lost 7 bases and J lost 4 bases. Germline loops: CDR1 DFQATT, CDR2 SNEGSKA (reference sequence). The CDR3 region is CSGVWGTGVNQPQHF. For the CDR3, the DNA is TGCAGTGGCGTCTGGGGGACAGGGGTTAATCAGCCCCAGCATTTT.

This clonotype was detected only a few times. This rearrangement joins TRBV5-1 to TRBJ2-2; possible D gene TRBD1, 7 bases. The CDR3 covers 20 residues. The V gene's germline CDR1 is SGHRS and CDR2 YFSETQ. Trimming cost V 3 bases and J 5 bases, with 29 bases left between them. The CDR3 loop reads CASSSRQGLRGERETGELFF. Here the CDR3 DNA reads TGCGCCAGCAGCTCAAGACAGGGACTGCGTGGTGAGCGAGAGACCGGGGAGCTGTTTTTT.

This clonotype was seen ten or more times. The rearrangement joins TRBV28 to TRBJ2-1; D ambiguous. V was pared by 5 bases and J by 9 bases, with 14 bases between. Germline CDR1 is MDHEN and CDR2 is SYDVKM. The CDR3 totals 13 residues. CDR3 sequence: CASSNRLWGEQFF. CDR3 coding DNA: TGTGCCAGCAGTAACCGACTGTGGGGTGAGCAGTTCTTC.

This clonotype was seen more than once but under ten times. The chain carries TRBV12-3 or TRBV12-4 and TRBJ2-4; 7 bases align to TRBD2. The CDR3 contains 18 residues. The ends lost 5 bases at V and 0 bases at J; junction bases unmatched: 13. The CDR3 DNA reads TGTGCCAGCAGTCTCAAATCTAGGGAGGGGTCAGCCAAAAACATTCAGTACTTC. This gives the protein CASSLKSREGSAKNIQYF.

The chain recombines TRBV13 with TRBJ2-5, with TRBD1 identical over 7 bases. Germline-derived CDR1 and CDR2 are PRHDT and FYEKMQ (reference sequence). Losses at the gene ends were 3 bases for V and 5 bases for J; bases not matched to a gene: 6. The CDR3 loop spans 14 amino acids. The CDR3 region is CASSFQGDRETQYF. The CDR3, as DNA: TGTGCCAGCAGCTTTCAGGGGGATCGGGAGACCCAGTACTTC.

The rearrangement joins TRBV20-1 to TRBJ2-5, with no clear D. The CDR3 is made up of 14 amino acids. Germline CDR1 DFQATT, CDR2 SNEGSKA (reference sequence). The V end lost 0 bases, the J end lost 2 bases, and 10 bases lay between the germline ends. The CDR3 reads CSARDPQKQETQYF. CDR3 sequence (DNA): TGCAGTGCTAGAGATCCCCAGAAGCAAGAGACCCAGTACTTC.